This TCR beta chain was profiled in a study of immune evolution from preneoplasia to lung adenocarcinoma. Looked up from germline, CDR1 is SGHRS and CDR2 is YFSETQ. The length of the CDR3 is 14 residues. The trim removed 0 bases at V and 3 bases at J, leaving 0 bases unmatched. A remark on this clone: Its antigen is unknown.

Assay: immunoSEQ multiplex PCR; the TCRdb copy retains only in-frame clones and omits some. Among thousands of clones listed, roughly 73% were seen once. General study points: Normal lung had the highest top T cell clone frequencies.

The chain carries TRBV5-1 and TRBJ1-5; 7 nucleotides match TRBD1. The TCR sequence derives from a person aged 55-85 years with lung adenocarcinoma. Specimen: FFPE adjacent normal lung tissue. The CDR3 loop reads CASSLEGANQPQHF. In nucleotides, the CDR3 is TGCGCCAGCAGCTTGGAGGGGGCCAATCAGCCCCAGCATTTT. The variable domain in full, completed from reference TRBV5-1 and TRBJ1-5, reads KAGVTQTPRYLIKTRGQQVTLSCSPISGHRSVSWYQQTPGQGLQFLFEYFSETQRNKGNFPGRFSGRQFSNSRSEMNVSTLELGDSALYLCASSLEGANQPQHFGDGTRLSIL.